The 18 T cell receptor beta chains given below trace back to one sample, sequenced in a study of CD8 T cell repertoires and HIV-1 epitope variants. No antigens are known for them. The repertoire was sequenced with immunoSEQ multiplex PCR; TCRdb's copy has only in-frame clones and lacks some. The table shows over 5,000 clones, with about 70% occurring only once. Sequencing input: cultured CD8+ T cells derived from PBMCs. These receptors were obtained from a male donor with HIV.

The rearrangement links TRBV27 to TRBJ1-1; the D is unclear. V gave up 2 bases and J gave up 2 bases, with 6 bases separating them. This CDR3 has 13 residues. Germline V gives CDR1 MNHEY, CDR2 SMNVEV (reference sequence). CDR3 sequence: CASSLTGNTEAFF. CDR3 bases: TGTGCCAGCAGTTTAACGGGTAACACTGAAGCTTTCTTT.

J is TRBJ1-4 and V is TRBV11-2, with D tentatively TRBD1 (6 bases). The CDR3 runs to 15 residues. V lost 1 base, J lost 6 bases, and 12 bases lay in between. Germline CDR1 reads SGHAT; CDR2 reads FQNNGV. CDR3 amino acids: CASSLANRAYEKLFF. In nucleotides, the CDR3 is TGTGCCAGCAGCTTAGCGAACAGGGCGTATGAAAAACTGTTTTTT.

The genes are TRBV19 and TRBJ2-3; 10 nucleotides match TRBD2. This CDR3 has 18 residues. CDR1 is LNHDA and CDR2 is SQIVND in the germline V gene (reference sequence). The V gene end was trimmed by 6 bases and the J gene end by 0 bases; junction bases not matched to a gene: 12. CDR3 amino acids: CASRGSGGLLPSTDTQYF. The DNA of the CDR3 is TGTGCCAGTAGAGGTAGCGGGGGGCTTTTACCTAGCACAGATACGCAGTATTTT.

The V gene is TRBV6-6, the J gene TRBJ2-1; tentative D call: TRBD2 (6 bases). The CDR3 runs 11 residues. Germline V gene sequence: CDR1 MNHNY, CDR2 SVGAGI (reference sequence). V lost 8 bases and J 9 bases, leaving 11 bases between the germline ends. CDR3 coding DNA: TGTGCCAGCTGGGACTTGACTGAGCAGTTCTTC. Its translation is CASWDLTEQFF.

This clone has only a few counts. This sequence joins TRBV5-1 and TRBJ2-2, with 11 bases fitting TRBD2. Per the germline V gene, CDR1 is SGHRS and CDR2 is YFSETQ. With 2 bases clipped from V and 4 bases from J, the junction kept 4 bases outside the gene matches. The CDR3 is 16 amino acids. CDR3 DNA sequence: TGCGCCAGCAGCTTAATAGCGGGAGGGTCCACCGGGGAGCTGTTTTTT. Its protein is CASSLIAGGSTGELFF.

The J gene is TRBJ2-7, the V gene TRBV5-1, with D possibly matching TRBD2 (5 bases). The CDR3 has 14 amino acids. V lost 4 bases, J lost 3 bases, and 14 bases lay in between. From germline, CDR1 is SGHRS and CDR2 YFSETQ. CDR3 loop: CASSLFVGDYEQYF. CDR3 DNA sequence: TGCGCCAGCAGCCTTTTCGTCGGGGACTACGAGCAGTACTTC.

This clone was observed a handful of times. The chain employs TRBV6-5 and TRBJ2-1; no definite D call. The V end was cut by 6 bases, the J end by 3 bases, with 9 bases between. The germline CDR1 and CDR2 sequences are MNHEY and SVGAGI. The CDR3 loop spans 13 amino acids. The CDR3 DNA reads as TGTGCCAGCAGCTATGGCCGCTACAATGAGCAGTTCTTC. Protein: CASSYGRYNEQFF.

CDR3 DNA sequence: TGTGCCAGCAGCTTATCCAGGAACAATGAGCAGTTCTTC. Its protein product is CASSLSRNNEQFF. The chain has TRBV7-3 and TRBJ2-1; D remains ambiguous. CDR3 length: 13 amino acids. V was pared by 2 bases and J by 5 bases, with 7 bases between. Germline CDR1 SGHTA, CDR2 FQGTGA.

This clone has just a few counts. CDR3 amino acids: CASSPTGLNEKLFF. The CDR3 DNA reads TGTGCCAGCAGTCCGACAGGACTTAATGAAAAACTGTTTTTT. The chain joins TRBV2 to TRBJ1-4, with a possible D match to TRBD1 (6 bases). The CDR3 extends over 14 amino acids. Trimming stripped 5 bases from V and 4 bases from J, with 11 bases between. Per germline, CDR1 SNHLY and CDR2 FYNNEI.

The CDR3 DNA reads as TGTGCCAGCACCTCCTTCGGAATTGAAAAACTGTTTTTT. Translating it yields CASTSFGIEKLFF. The rearrangement links TRBV28 to TRBJ1-4, with unresolved D. Germline V CDR1 and CDR2: MDHEN, SYDVKM. The CDR3 is 13 amino acids. Trimming shortened V by 7 bases and J by 7 bases, and 13 bases separated the two germline ends.

V and J are TRBV25-1 and TRBJ1-5; D is undetermined. The CDR3 sequence is 13 residues long. Trimming pared 4 bases from V and 7 bases from J, leaving 11 bases between. Germline CDR1 reads MGHDK; CDR2 reads SYGVNS. The CDR3 loop reads CASSGLEGQPQHF. CDR3 nucleotides: TGTGCCAGCAGTGGGTTGGAGGGCCAGCCCCAGCATTTT.

This clone was seen a few times. This rearrangement joins TRBV30 to TRBJ2-3; the D gene is possibly TRBD2 (6 bases). CDR1 and CDR2 (germline): GTSNPN, SVGIG (reference sequence). V lost 1 base and J lost 1, with 9 bases in between. This CDR3 is 14 amino acids long. CDR3 nucleotide sequence: TGTGCCTGGAGTGAGGGACTTGGCACAGATACGCAGTATTTT. This translates into CAWSEGLGTDTQYF.

CDR3 coding DNA: TGTGCCAGCAGGCAGGGGAGTGATAATTCACCCCTCCACTTT. Its translation: CASRQGSDNSPLHF. The gene calls are TRBV27 and TRBJ1-6, with D perhaps matching TRBD1 (6 bases). This CDR3 is built from 14 residues. Trimming cost V 6 bases and J 5 bases, with 11 bases left between them. The V gene's germline CDR1 is MNHEY and CDR2 SMNVEV (reference sequence).

The gene calls are TRBV30 and TRBJ2-3, with D possibly matching TRBD2 (6 bases). The CDR3 spans 13 residues. V lost 3 bases, J lost 5 bases, and 12 bases lay in between. Germline CDR1 GTSNPN, CDR2 SVGIG (reference sequence). The CDR3 coding sequence is TGTGCCTGGAGCTCGGCGCGGGGAGATACGCAGTATTTT. Amino acid sequence: CAWSSARGDTQYF.

This clone was seen a few times. The gene calls are TRBV5-6 and TRBJ1-3; no definite D call. This CDR3 has 14 amino acids. The germline CDR1 and CDR2 sequences are SGHDT and YYEEEE. V was trimmed by 4 bases and J by 1 base, leaving 9 bases between them. DNA of the CDR3: TGTGCCAGCAGCGAGACCCCGTCTGGAAACACCATATATTTT. Protein sequence: CASSETPSGNTIYF.

The V gene is TRBV9, the J gene TRBJ1-1; tentatively, D is TRBD1 (5 bases). Germline lookup yields CDR1 SGDLS and CDR2 YYNGEE. V was clipped by 4 bases and J by 0 bases, with 19 bases between them. CDR3 length equals 17 residues. As DNA, the CDR3 is TGTGCCAGCAGCAAGATAGTGAGGGGTCCTGTGAACACTGAAGCTTTCTTT. Its translation: CASSKIVRGPVNTEAFF.

The sample holds a few counts of this clone. The gene calls are TRBV4-3 and TRBJ2-1; TRBD2 matches at 8 bases. After removal of 1 base from V and 2 bases from J, the junction contained 10 bases not matched to a gene. Germline V gives CDR1 LGHNA, CDR2 YSLEER. This CDR3 has 18 amino acids. The CDR3 bases are TGCGCCAGCAGCCAAGCCCAGCCCGGGGGGGCTACCTACAATGAGCAGTTCTTC. As protein: CASSQAQPGGATYNEQFF.

V is TRBV7-7 and J is TRBJ2-5; D is unresolved. V was shortened by 0 bases and J by 5 bases, with 10 bases between the two germline ends. This CDR3 has 14 residues. From germline, CDR1 is SSHAT and CDR2 FNYEAQ (reference sequence). In DNA, the CDR3 is TGTGCCAGCAGCTTAGCTCCCGAGAGGGAGACCCAGTACTTC. This sequence encodes CASSLAPERETQYF.